This T cell receptor beta chain emerged from a study of shared clonotypes between healthy human individuals (dated by TCRdb to the early 2020s). With regard to the full study: The cohort included a few men and a couple of women between 18 and 49 years of age. For each donor, three plates each were used for CD4 naive and CD4 memory, two plates were used for CD8 naive, and one plate was used for CD8 memory. The study deeply sequenced blood TCR repertoires of five healthy adults to estimate repertoire size and the extent of clonotype sharing between individuals. Libraries were prepared and TCR repertoires were sequenced by different laboratories using diverse techniques, in order to increase sequencing depth and limit assay-specific biases. Per donor, leukapheresis produced somewhere between about 0.85 and 9.5 billion PBMCs. Study-wide conclusions, independent of this receptor: Pairwise subsampling led to the expectation that sequencing depth would affect the degree of clonotype sharing among donors. Compared with non-shared clonotypes, the clonotypes found in all four sorted-subset donors had higher generation probabilities. Only blood was sampled, and tissue TCR repertoires likely differ from those in blood. Because the study included a small number of donors, the genetic and exposure-history diversity represented was limited. Estimated clonotype richness was generally larger for naive than for memory subsets. Even with the large sequencing depth, rarefaction of the sorted-subset datasets indicated that sequencing was incomplete. When several donors were compared, the shared fraction of clonotypes was around 5% for naive CD4, 3.5% to 4% for naive CD8, 2.3% for memory CD4, and 0.35% to 0.4% for memory CD8.

Measured from the cysteine to the phenylalanine, the CDR3 is 16 residues long. The read is trimmed to its CDR3 DNA, 48 bases read in frame from base 1. Per the germline V gene (reference sequence), SEHNR is the CDR1 and FQNEAQ is the CDR2. The germline ends are 18 bases apart after V is trimmed by 5 bases and J by 1 base. Using the deep immunoSEQ assay, multiplex PCR amplified TCR CDR3 regions from genomic DNA. Extracted genomic DNA from each cell subset was spread evenly across all wells of several immunoSEQ 96-well plates, with each plate serving as a replicate. Each replicate PCR for sorted subsets received roughly 0.2 ug genomic DNA, equal to roughly 30,000 T cell genomes. Purified libraries were measured with a Qubit 3.0 fluorometer, size-checked on a Bioanalyzer 2100, and measured again with the KAPA Library Quantification kit. Every immunoSEQ 96-well plate was sequenced on a dedicated single-read 150-cycle Illumina NextSeq 550 flow cell. Per the authors' processing: Because the immunoSEQ output held only junctional sequences and lacked quality scores, the filtering could not match the filtering applied to full-length reads. To assign V/J genes and CDR3, sequences were annotated using PyIR, a Python wrapper for IgBLAST v1.9, with IMGT germline references. Any read was removed if the V/J assignment was weak (E-value above 1e-6), the CDR3 was missing, or the read contained stop codons, out-of-frame junctions, or ambiguous translated residues. V3J clonotypes were defined by identical inferred V gene, J gene, and CDR3 amino acid sequence. Percentage overlap between repertoires was calculated by dividing the number of shared unique clonotypes by the size of the smaller repertoire. RTK rarefaction, the Chao1 estimator, and Recon v2.1 estimates of unobserved clonotypes were used to assess repertoire richness. OLGA was used to compute generation probabilities for all TCRbeta clonotypes that the gDNA method yielded from four donors. Sourced from immuneACCESS, this table was stored by TCRdb with only in-frame sequences that have V and J called. A share of the clones is absent; for the studies checked, an unresolved V gene accounts for under half, and the remainder has no known explanation. V, J and clone size derive from that table, while D and trimming were established from the DNA sequence. The sample contains about 110,000 clones, about 71% of them found a single time. In total, the top ten clones hold approximately 23% of the sample.

Note on this clone: What this receptor recognizes is not known. It has no much larger one-base neighbor in the sample; base qualities were not kept.

The donors were healthy, HIV-negative adults with no recently reported acute infections or vaccinations. Every donor was a Caucasian adult living in Nashville, Tennessee, USA. CD8 memory samples were composed of magnetically selected CD45RO+ cells combined with CCR7-negative CD45RA+ effector memory (TemRA) cells. Blood was collected by leukapheresis, and PBMCs were isolated by Ficoll-Histopaque density gradient centrifugation and then cryopreserved in liquid nitrogen vapor phase. Analytical flow cytometry was used to check the purity and quantity of every magnetically sorted T cell population. Genomic DNA was isolated from each sorted fraction and quantified by UV absorbance on a Nanodrop 2000c.

Sequences were obtained from memory CD8+ T cells sorted from blood. The sample's cell subset or site label, decoded: CD45RO+ cells pooled with CCR7-negative TemRA cells. The receptor was derived from a woman aged 25 to 39 in good health. Recombination linked TRBV7-9 to TRBJ2-7; the D gene identity is not certain. The nucleotide sequence is given as TGTGCCAGCAGCCAAGATCTTGGCGGTGGATCCTACGAGCAGTACTTC. Its translation reads: CASSQDLGGGSYEQYF.